These T cell receptor beta chains were read from a single sample in a study of blood T cell repertoires in COVID-19. This table comes from immunoSEQ multiplex PCR, and its TCRdb copy is limited to in-frame clones, with some not included. The profile shows some 99,000 clones, around nine tenths of them singletons. Sequenced: peripheral blood. Source of these receptors: a man aged 70-80 years with acute or convalescent COVID-19. CDR3s include the opening cysteine and the closing phenylalanine or tryptophan.

J gene: TRBJ2-1; V gene: TRBV5-6; CDR3 protein: CASSAGGGFNEQFF
J gene: TRBJ1-3; V gene: TRBV30; CDR3 protein: CAWTNAGYAGNTIYF
J gene: TRBJ2-1; V gene: TRBV19; CDR3 protein: CASKGTGVNEQFF
J gene: TRBJ1-4; V gene: TRBV19; CDR3 protein: CASSIDLQGWEKLFF
J gene: TRBJ1-3; V gene: TRBV5-4; CDR3 protein: CASSLWSGDTIYF
J gene: TRBJ1-2; V gene: TRBV5-1; CDR3 protein: CASSETVNYGYTF
J gene: TRBJ1-6; V gene: TRBV10-3; CDR3 protein: CATSWARVGTKGNSPLHF
J gene: TRBJ1-2; V gene: TRBV19; CDR3 protein: CASSTDRGTDGYTF
J gene: TRBJ1-1; V gene: TRBV11-1; CDR3 protein: CASSAGTGGVETEAFF
J gene: TRBJ1-1; V gene: TRBV30; CDR3 protein: CAWSWPRAAEAFF
J gene: TRBJ1-2; V gene: TRBV9; CDR3 protein: CASSVDPGKNYGYTF
J gene: TRBJ2-7; V gene: TRBV9; CDR3 protein: CASSVAQGSRSEQYF
J gene: TRBJ2-1; V gene: TRBV24-1; CDR3 protein: CATSDRGSYNEQFF
J gene: TRBJ1-1; V gene: TRBV9; CDR3 protein: CASSGAGQGYEAFF
J gene: TRBJ1-4; V gene: TRBV19; CDR3 protein: CASSMQTATNEKLFF
J gene: TRBJ1-2; V gene: TRBV19; CDR3 protein: CASIGTGYDGYTF
J gene: TRBJ2-3; V gene: TRBV5-1; CDR3 protein: CASSQRTGTDTQYF
J gene: TRBJ1-3; V gene: TRBV12-5; CDR3 protein: CASGPEAAGAGNTIYF
J gene: TRBJ1-2; V gene: TRBV19; CDR3 protein: CASSIQVAGSYYGYTF
J gene: TRBJ1-3; V gene: TRBV6-5; CDR3 protein: CASSFTGVEGNTIYF
J gene: TRBJ2-5; V gene: TRBV4-1; CDR3 protein: CASSQDEMETQYF
J gene: TRBJ2-1; V gene: TRBV7-7; CDR3 protein: CASSPGQGSHNEQFF
J gene: TRBJ1-6; V gene: TRBV5-4; CDR3 protein: CASSLDSNSPLHF
J gene: TRBJ1-1; V gene: TRBV11-1; CDR3 protein: CASSYSTIMNTEAFF
J gene: TRBJ1-5; V gene: TRBV27; CDR3 protein: CASSLGQGFRQPQHF
J gene: TRBJ1-4; V gene: TRBV6-6; CDR3 protein: CASQEDEKLFF
J gene: TRBJ2-6; V gene: TRBV3-1/TRBV3-2; CDR3 protein: CASSPSSSGANVLTF
J gene: TRBJ1-2; V gene: TRBV15; CDR3 protein: CATSRDWQAASGYTF
J gene: TRBJ1-2; V gene: TRBV6-5; CDR3 protein: CASSLRDNPTVGYTF
J gene: TRBJ1-3; V gene: TRBV7-8; CDR3 protein: CASSLEQLSGNTIYF
J gene: TRBJ2-7; V gene: TRBV5-1; CDR3 protein: CASSLGTSGAYEQYF